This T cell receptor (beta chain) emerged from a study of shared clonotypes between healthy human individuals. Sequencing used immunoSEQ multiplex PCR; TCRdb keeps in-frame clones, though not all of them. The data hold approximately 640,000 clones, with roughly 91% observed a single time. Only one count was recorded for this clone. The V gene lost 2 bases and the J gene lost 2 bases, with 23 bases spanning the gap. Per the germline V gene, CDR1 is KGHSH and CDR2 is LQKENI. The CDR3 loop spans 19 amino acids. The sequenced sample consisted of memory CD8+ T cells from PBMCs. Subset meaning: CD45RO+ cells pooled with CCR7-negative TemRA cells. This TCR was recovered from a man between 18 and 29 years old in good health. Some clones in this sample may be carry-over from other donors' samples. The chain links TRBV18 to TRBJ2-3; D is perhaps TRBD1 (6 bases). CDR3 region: CASSPRTTQQGPFTDTQYF. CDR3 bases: TGTGCCAGCTCACCAAGAACGACTCAACAGGGTCCCTTCACAGATACGCAGTATTTT.